These 10 T cell receptor beta chains share one sample of origin, sequenced in a study of regulatory T cells in long-lasting Graves disease. The time point: newly diagnosed GD, antithyroid drugs for less than 3 months. RNA isolated from PBMCs was used to make the TCR library. iRepertoire HTBI primers and Arm-PCR of CDR3 regions built TCR beta libraries. TCRdb passed the multiplex PCR reads through MiXCR, listing each CDR3 protein once. Altogether 500,000 or so distinct CDR3 sequences are present, more than 15% being singletons, with the ten largest covering 20% to 30%. These data were also filed under a second study, of T cells in Graves' hyperthyroidism and ophthalmopathy.

The sample consisted of peripheral blood mononuclear cells (PBMCs), taken at new diagnosis, from a patient treated with antithyroid drugs. These receptors originate from a woman aged 35-65 years with Graves disease.

This clonotype was counted only a few times. The V gene is TRBV20-1, the J gene TRBJ2-7, with D perhaps being TRBD1 or TRBD2 (5 bases each). CDR3 length: 13 residues. Germline assignment: CDR1 DFQATT and CDR2 SNEGSKA (reference sequence). V lost 5 bases, J lost 3 bases, and 14 bases lay in between. The CDR3, as DNA: TGCAGTGCTCGGGACCCGAGGGGCTACGAGCAGTACTTC. It is translated as CSARDPRGYEQYF.

This clonotype has a count of ten or more. The chain joins TRBV28 to TRBJ2-4; D ambiguous. Per germline, CDR1 MDHEN and CDR2 SYDVKM. With 8 bases removed from V and 0 bases from J, the gap between germline ends came to 8 bases. The CDR3 consists of 13 residues. As DNA, the CDR3 is TGTGCCAGCTTACCTCCAGCCAAAAACATTCAGTACTTC. Translated: CASLPPAKNIQYF.

Comment on this clonotype: This may arise from a read error, as a much more abundant clone is one base away. V gene TRBV4-2 combines with J gene TRBJ1-1; D is possibly TRBD1 (6 bases). Per the germline V gene, CDR1 is LGHNA and CDR2 is YNFKEQ. This CDR3 has 13 amino acids. CDR3 DNA sequence: TGTACCAGCAGCGATACAGAAGGACAGTTAGCTTTCTTT. Translating gives CTSSDTEGQLAFF.

Details on this clonotype: A much more abundant neighbour one base away suggests this may be a read error. CDR3 residues: CASSSSLTSGPPYVQYF. The DNA of the CDR3 is TGTGCCAGCAGCTCTAGCTTGACTAGCGGCCCTCCATACGTGCAGTACTTC. The rearrangement links TRBV28 to TRBJ2-7, with 9 bases identical to TRBD2. Germline lookup yields CDR1 MDHEN and CDR2 SYDVKM. CDR3 size: 17 residues.

The table lists this clonotype with many counts. This sequence joins TRBV5-1 and TRBJ2-3; 10 bases are a match to TRBD1. The ends lost 3 bases at V and 5 bases at J; junction bases unmatched: 6. CDR1 is SGHRS and CDR2 is YFSETQ in the germline V gene. The CDR3 is made up of 15 amino acids. Here the CDR3 reads CASSSGTGDVDTQYF. The CDR3 DNA is TGCGCCAGCAGCTCGGGGACAGGGGACGTAGATACGCAGTATTTT.

This clonotype was counted only a few times. The CDR3 loop is CASSERDRGAQPQHF. In DNA, the CDR3 is TGTGCCAGCAGTGAAAGAGACAGGGGGGCCCAGCCCCAGCATTTT. The V call is TRBV6-1, the J call TRBJ1-5; 9 positions match TRBD1. The CDR3 loop spans 15 amino acids. Trimming took 2 bases from V and 7 from J; bases not matched to a gene: 6. CDR1 and CDR2 (germline): MNHNS, SASEGT.

This clonotype came up many times. V is TRBV30 and J is TRBJ2-5, with D possibly being TRBD2 (6 bases). Between the trimmed V and J ends, which lost 2 bases and 4 bases, there was a span of 17 bases. Germline loops: CDR1 GTSNPN, CDR2 SVGIG (reference sequence). There are 15 residues in the CDR3. The CDR3, as DNA: TGTGCCTGGAGTAAACTCGGGGGTTTCATAGAGACCCAGTACTTC. This gives the protein CAWSKLGGFIETQYF. Looking up the rest from reference TRBV30 and TRBJ2-5 gives the full variable domain: SQTIHQWPATLVQPVGSPLSLECTVEGTSNPNLYWYRQAAGRGLQLLFYSVGIGQISSEVPQNLSASRPQDRQFILSSKKLLLSDSGFYLCAWSKLGGFIETQYFGPGTRLLVL.

The chain couples TRBV3-1 to TRBJ2-5; weak D call: TRBD1 (5 bases). The CDR3 loop spans 16 amino acids. The germline V gene has CDR1 LGHDT and CDR2 YNNKEL (reference sequence). Trimming took off 0 bases at V and 5 bases at J, with 16 bases between the two ends. In nucleotides, the CDR3 is TGTGCCAGCAGCCAAGAGACGATGGGGCGGTGGGAGACCCAGTACTTC. It specifies CASSQETMGRWETQYF.

This clonotype was observed at least ten times. V usage is TRBV20-1 and J usage is TRBJ1-1; 7 nucleotides match TRBD1. The germline CDR1 and CDR2 sequences are DFQATT and SNEGSKA (reference sequence). The CDR3 runs to 12 residues. The V segment lost 6 bases and the J segment 4 bases; nucleotides outside the gene matches: 5. The CDR3 here is CSAATGSTEAFF. The CDR3 DNA sequence: TGCAGTGCGGCGACAGGGTCCACTGAAGCTTTCTTT.

This clonotype has just a few counts. V gene TRBV3-1 combines with J gene TRBJ2-1; 11 positions match TRBD2. CDR1 is LGHDT and CDR2 is YNNKEL in the germline V gene (reference sequence). Trimming took 0 bases from V and 8 from J; bases not matched to a gene: 12. This CDR3 contains 18 residues. The CDR3: CASSQDRSSGGPTDEQFF. In DNA form, the CDR3 reads TGTGCCAGCAGCCAAGATCGGTCTAGCGGGGGGCCTACCGATGAGCAGTTCTTC.